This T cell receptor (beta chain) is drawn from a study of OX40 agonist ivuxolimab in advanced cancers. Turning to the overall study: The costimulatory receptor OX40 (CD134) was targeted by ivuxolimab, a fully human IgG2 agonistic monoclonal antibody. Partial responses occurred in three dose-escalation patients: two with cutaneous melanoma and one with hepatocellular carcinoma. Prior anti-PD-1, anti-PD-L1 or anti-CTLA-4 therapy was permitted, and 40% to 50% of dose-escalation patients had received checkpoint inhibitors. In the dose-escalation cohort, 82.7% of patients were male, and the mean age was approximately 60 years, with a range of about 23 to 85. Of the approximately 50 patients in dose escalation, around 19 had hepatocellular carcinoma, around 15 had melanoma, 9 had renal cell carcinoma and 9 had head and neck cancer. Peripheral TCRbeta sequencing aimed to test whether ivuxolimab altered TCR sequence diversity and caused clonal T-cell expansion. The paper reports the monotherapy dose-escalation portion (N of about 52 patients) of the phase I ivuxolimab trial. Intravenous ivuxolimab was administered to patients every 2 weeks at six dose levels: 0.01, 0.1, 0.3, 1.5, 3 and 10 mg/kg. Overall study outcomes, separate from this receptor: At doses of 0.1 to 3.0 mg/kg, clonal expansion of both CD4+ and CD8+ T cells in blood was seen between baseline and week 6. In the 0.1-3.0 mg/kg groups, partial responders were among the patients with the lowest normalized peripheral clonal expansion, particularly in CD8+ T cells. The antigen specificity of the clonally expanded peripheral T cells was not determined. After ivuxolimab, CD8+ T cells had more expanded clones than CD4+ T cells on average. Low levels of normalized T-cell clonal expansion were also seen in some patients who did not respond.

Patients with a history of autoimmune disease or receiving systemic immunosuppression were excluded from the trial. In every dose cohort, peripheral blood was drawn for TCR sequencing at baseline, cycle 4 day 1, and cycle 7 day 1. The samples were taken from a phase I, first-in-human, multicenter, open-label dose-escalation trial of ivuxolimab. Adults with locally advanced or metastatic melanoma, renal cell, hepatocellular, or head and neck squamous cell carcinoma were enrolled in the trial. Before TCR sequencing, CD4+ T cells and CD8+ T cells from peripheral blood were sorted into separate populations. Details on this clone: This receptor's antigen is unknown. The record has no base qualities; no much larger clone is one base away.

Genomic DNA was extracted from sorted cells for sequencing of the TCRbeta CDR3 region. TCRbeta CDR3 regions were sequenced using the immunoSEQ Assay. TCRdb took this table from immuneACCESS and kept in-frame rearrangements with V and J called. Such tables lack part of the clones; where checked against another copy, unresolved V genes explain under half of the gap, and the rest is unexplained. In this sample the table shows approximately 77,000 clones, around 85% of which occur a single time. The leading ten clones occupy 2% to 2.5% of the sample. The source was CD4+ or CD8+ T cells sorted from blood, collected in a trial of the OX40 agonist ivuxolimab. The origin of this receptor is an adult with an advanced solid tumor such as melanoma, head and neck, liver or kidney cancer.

CDR3 protein: CASSLTRITYEQYF. The DNA sequence follows: TGTGCCAGCAGCCTTACTCGGATCACCTACGAGCAGTACTTC. The rearrangement joined TRBV6-5 to TRBJ2-7, with the D gene too uncertain to name. From cysteine to phenylalanine, the CDR3 is 14 amino acids long. Only CDR3 DNA remains: 42 bases, in frame from the first base. CDR1 and CDR2, looked up from the germline V gene, are MNHEY and SVGAGI. The V and J ends are trimmed by 6 bases and 2 bases, leaving 14 bases between them.